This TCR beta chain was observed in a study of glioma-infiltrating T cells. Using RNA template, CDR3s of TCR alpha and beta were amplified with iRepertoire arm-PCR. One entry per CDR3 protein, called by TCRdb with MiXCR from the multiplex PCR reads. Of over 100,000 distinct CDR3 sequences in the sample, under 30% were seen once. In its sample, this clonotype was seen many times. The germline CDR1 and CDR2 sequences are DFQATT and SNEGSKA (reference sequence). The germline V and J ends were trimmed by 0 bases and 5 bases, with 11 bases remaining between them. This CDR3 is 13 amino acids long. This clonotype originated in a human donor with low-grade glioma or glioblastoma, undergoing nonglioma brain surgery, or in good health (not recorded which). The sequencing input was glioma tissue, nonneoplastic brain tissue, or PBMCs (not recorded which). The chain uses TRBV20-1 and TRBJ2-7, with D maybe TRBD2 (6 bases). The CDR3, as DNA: TGCAGTGCTAGAGATCCGGGGGTCGACGAGCAGTACTTC. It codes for CSARDPGVDEQYF.